This TCR beta chain is from a study of blood T cells in healthy people across ages. Concerning this clonotype itself: What it recognizes is unknown.

Germline lookup yields CDR1 DFQATT and CDR2 SNEGSKA (reference sequence). This CDR3 is 13 amino acids long. V lost 6 bases to trimming and J lost 2 bases, with 8 bases between them. Using a J-beta primer mix together with a sample-barcoded 5' primer, a second PCR was run for about 6 to 12 cycles. TCRdb reanalysed the 5' RACE reads using MiXCR and keeps one entry per CDR3 protein. The sample lists more than 1,400,000 distinct CDR3 sequences, 40% to 50% seen once, with less than 8% in the top ten. Notes on the study in general: Unknown CMV status may confound age-related changes in expanded clones. Fewer expanded clones and more diversity marked long-lived versus aged donors.

The genes are TRBV20-1 and TRBJ2-6, with D possibly matching TRBD2 (5 bases). This sequence originates from a woman aged 18-29 years in good health. The source material was blood. Written as DNA, the CDR3 is TGCAGTGCCCGGGGTGCTGGGGCCAACGTCCTGACTTTC. As protein: CSARGAGANVLTF.